The clone carrying this TCR beta chain was counted only a few times. Its antigen is currently unknown. The cDNA came from 5'RACE with 10-nucleotide random UMIs. MiXCR, applied by TCRdb to the 5' RACE reads, yields one record per CDR3 protein. This table holds tens of thousands of distinct CDR3 sequences, over 12% found once. Germline assignment: CDR1 LGHDT and CDR2 YNNKEL (reference sequence). The CDR3 extends over 15 amino acids. The V end lost 5 bases, the J end lost 5 bases, and 18 bases lay between the germline ends. The record originates from a study of neurological immune-mediated disorders. 2 million PBMCs stored at -80 C were the source of the unsorted libraries. Study outcomes and limitations: HTLV-1-associated myelopathy showed the most TCR clonal expansion; multiple sclerosis the least, below healthy controls. Sharing of CDR3 amino acid sequences among expanded clones across subjects was absent, suggesting private repertoires in all groups.

Sequences were obtained from PBMCs. This chain links TRBV3-1 with TRBJ2-5; D unresolved. The clonotype originates from a woman in her fifties or sixties with HTLV-1-associated myelopathy (HAM/TSP). For the CDR3, the DNA is TGTGCCAGCAGCTCGAAAAGTTTGGGCTCGGAGACCCAGTACTTC. Its translation is CASSSKSLGSETQYF.